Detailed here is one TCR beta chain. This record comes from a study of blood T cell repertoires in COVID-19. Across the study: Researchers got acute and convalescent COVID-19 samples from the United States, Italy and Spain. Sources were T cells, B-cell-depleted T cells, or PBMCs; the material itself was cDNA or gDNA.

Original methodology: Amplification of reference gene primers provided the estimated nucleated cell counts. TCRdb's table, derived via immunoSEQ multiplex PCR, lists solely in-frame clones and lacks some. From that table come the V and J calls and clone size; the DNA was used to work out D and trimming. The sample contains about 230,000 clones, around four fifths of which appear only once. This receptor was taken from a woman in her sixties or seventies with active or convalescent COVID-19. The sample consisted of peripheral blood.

The CDR3 DNA reads as TGTGCCAGCAGCTTGGCCCTGAGGTCCGGGACAGGGGACTATGGCTACACCTTC. Encoded protein: CASSLALRSGTGDYGYTF. The V and J genes are TRBV5-5 and TRBJ1-2; TRBD1 matches 10 bases. Germline V gene data show CDR1 as SGHKS and CDR2 as YYEKEE (reference sequence). CDR3 size: 18 residues. The junction had 11 bases not matched to a gene; V was cut back by 0 bases and J by 3 bases.